This T cell receptor beta chain was documented in a study of T cells in Graves' hyperthyroidism and ophthalmopathy. TCR beta CDR3 sequences were amplified from RNA transcripts. The study used the HTBI primer set for a first-round RT-PCR of the TCR CDR3. Using its own MiXCR run on the multiplex PCR reads, TCRdb lists one record per CDR3 protein. Seen here are 400,000 to 450,000 distinct CDR3 sequences, roughly 14% observed once, and the top ten hold about 13%. This clonotype was picked up many times. Its antigen remains unknown. Findings and limits, study-wide: Most expanded thyroid clonotypes above 0.001 recurred in blood.

Trimming removed 3 bases at V and 7 bases at J, with 13 bases between. The CDR3 consists of 14 residues. This TCR derives from a man younger than 35 with Graves' ophthalmopathy. Sequences were obtained from blood. The chain recombines TRBV12-3 or TRBV12-4 with TRBJ2-1; no clear D. This CDR3 reads CASSLYRPQNEQFF. Here the CDR3 DNA reads TGTGCCAGCAGTTTGTACCGGCCCCAGAATGAGCAGTTCTTC.